The clone carrying this T cell receptor (beta chain) was counted ten times or more. MiXCR was run by TCRdb on the 5' RACE reads, yielding one entry per CDR3 protein. The sample carries roughly 32,000 distinct CDR3 sequences, more than 10% recorded once. The data were taken from a study of neurological immune-mediated disorders. The time point denotes: technical triplicate 2. Trimming removed 2 bases from V and 5 bases from J, with 12 bases in between. The CDR3 has 14 residues. The germline V gene has CDR1 SEHNR and CDR2 FQNEAQ (reference sequence). The sequenced sample consisted of CD4+ T cells from blood. This receptor was taken from a female donor with HTLV-1-associated myelopathy (HAM/TSP). The chain links TRBV7-9 to TRBJ1-2, with D unresolved. CDR3 in amino acids: CASSLRAVGYGYTF. CDR3 coding DNA: TGTGCCAGCAGCTTAAGGGCCGTAGGGTATGGCTACACCTTC.